This T cell receptor (beta chain) was captured by sequencing in a study of shared T cell receptors in the human thymus. CDR1 LNHDA and CDR2 SQIVND come from the germline V gene (reference sequence). This CDR3 has 13 amino acids. V was shortened by 4 bases and J by 4 bases, with 10 bases between the two germline ends. Sequencing was performed with immunoSEQ multiplex PCR; in TCRdb, only in-frame clones are kept and a portion is missing. The profile covers approximately 760,000 clones, with 70% to 90% appearing a single time and approximately 0.01% taken by the ten largest. These same records also appear under a second study, on human thymus T cells. That study reports: Finnish infants who were healthy and having corrective surgery for congenital heart defects made up the donors. An apparent bias in V and J gene usage was seen in thymic and blood repertoires. Overlap was high between thymic repertoires from unrelated individuals, as reported in related research.

What was sequenced was thymocytes. This TCR was recovered from a girl under three years old with a congenital heart defect. The V call is TRBV19, the J call TRBJ1-1; no firm D call. The CDR3 is CASSKPRFTEAFF. CDR3 DNA: TGTGCCAGTAGTAAGCCTCGCTTCACTGAAGCTTTCTTT.